This T cell receptor beta chain was found in a study of blood T cell repertoires in COVID-19. Enrolled through a virtual design, the participants were between roughly 18 and 100 years of age and came from some 26 US areas. Resolution of symptoms, clearance, or two negative PCRs was present in recovered Cohort 3 donors. Methods used by the authors: Estimates of nucleated cell counts were drawn from the amplification of reference gene primers. Clones were read by immunoSEQ multiplex PCR, and TCRdb kept only the in-frame ones, dropping some. V and J calls and clone size are those listed in that table; D and trimming were worked out from the DNA. This repertoire shows 200,000 to 250,000 clones, about four fifths found once; its top ten account for approximately 6.8%. There are 13 residues in the CDR3. Deletions cut 6 bases from V and 2 bases from J, with 8 bases between. Germline assignment: CDR1 ENHRY and CDR2 SYGVKD.

The chain combines TRBV10-3 with TRBJ1-3; TRBD1 might be the D (6 bases). This clonotype originated in a woman aged 40 to 50 who had recovered from COVID-19. What was sequenced was PBMCs or T cells enriched from blood (not recorded which). The CDR3 DNA sequence: TGTGCCATCAGCACAGGGACTGGAAACACCATATATTTT. This gives the protein CAISTGTGNTIYF.